This TCR beta chain came from a study of tumor-infiltrating lymphocytes in primary liver carcinoma. About the research overall: The patients included men and women who were aged 30 to 69 years. Study-level findings and limits: A small share of top clones, only about 7-24%, was found in all five tumor regions. Relative to tumor region pairs, the tumor-adjacent and tumor-blood pairs showed overlap that was lower.

Regarding this clonotype: Its specificity is not known. A junction boundary mismatches the germline segment, possibly from a read error.

DNA and RNA were both co-extracted from approximately 20-30 mg of bulk tissue that had not been sorted. For each tumor, five separate regions were sampled. Germline CDR1 is SGHRS and CDR2 is YFSETQ. The CDR3 length is 16 residues. The investigators made TCR beta cDNA from roughly 0.55 ug total RNA, using a constant-region primer. Construction of TCR beta libraries relied on three successive nested multiplex PCR rounds employing slightly modified ARM-PCR. Two initial PCR rounds of around 10 cycles each paired TRBV1-TRBV30 forward primers with a C-beta reverse primer. TCRdb independently ran MiXCR on the multiplex PCR reads; one entry per CDR3 protein. The sample includes approximately 64,000 distinct CDR3 sequences, around 69% of them seen just once.

The TCR sequence derives from a man aged 35 to 55 with primary liver carcinoma and hepatitis B virus infection. The sequenced sample consisted of liver tumor tissue from sampling region 4. Subset noted: tumor region T4, right-lateral pole. V usage is TRBV5-1 and J usage is TRBJ2-1; D remains unclear. CDR3 coding DNA: TGCGTCAGCAGCTACCAAACGCCGGACGTTCGTAATGAGCAGTTCTTC. Translation gives CVSSYQTPDVRNEQFF.